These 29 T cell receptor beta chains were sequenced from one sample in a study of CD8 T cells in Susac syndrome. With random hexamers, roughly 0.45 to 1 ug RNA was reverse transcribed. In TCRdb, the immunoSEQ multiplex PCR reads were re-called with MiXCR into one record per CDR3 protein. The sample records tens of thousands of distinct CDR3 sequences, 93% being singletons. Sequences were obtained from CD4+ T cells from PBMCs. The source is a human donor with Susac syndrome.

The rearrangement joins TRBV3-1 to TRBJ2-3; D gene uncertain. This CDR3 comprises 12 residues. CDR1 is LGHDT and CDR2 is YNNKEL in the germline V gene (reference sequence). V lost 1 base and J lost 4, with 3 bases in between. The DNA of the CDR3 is TGTGCCAGCAGCCAAGGCCCAGATACGCAGTATTTT. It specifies CASSQGPDTQYF.

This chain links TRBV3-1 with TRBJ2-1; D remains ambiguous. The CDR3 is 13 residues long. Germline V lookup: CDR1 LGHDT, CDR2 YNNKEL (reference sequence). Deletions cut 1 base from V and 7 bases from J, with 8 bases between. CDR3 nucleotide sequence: TGTGCCAGCAGCCAAGTACTGAATAATGAGCAGTTCTTC. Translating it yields CASSQVLNNEQFF.

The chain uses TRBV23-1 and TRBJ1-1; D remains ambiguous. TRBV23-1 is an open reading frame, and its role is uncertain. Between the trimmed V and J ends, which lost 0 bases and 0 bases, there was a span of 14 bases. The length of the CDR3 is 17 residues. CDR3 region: CASSQSIGLAMNTEAFF. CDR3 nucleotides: TGCGCCAGCAGTCAATCCATCGGGCTAGCCATGAACACTGAAGCTTTCTTT.

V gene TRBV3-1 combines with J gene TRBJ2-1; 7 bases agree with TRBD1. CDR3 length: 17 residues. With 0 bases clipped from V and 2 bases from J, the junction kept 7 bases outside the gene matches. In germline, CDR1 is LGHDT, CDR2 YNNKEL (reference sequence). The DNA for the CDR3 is TGTGCCAGCAGCCAAGATCGTGACAGGGTAACCTACAATGAGCAGTTCTTC. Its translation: CASSQDRDRVTYNEQFF.

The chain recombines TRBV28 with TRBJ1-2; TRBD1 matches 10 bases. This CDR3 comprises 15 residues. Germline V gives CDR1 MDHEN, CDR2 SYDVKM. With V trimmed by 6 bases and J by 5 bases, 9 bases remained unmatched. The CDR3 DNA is TGTGCCAGCAGGGCATCGGACAGGGGGTGGTATGGCTACACCTTC. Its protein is CASRASDRGWYGYTF.

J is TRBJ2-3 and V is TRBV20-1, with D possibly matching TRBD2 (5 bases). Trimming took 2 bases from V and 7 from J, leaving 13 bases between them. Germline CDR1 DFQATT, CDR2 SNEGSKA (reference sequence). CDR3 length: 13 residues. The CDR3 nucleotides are TGCAGTGCTAGAAACGAGGGCGGAAATACGCAGTATTTT. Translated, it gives CSARNEGGNTQYF.

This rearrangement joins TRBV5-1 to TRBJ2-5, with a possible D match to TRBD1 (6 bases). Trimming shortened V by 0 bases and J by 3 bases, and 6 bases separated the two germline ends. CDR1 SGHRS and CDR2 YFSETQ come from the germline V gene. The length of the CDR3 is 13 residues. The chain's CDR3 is CASSLEGEETQYF. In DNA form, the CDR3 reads TGCGCCAGCAGCTTGGAGGGGGAAGAGACCCAGTACTTC.

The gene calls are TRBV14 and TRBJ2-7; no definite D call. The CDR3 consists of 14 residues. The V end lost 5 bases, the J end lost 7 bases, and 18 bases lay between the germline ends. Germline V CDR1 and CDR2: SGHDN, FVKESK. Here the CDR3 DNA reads TGTGCCAGCAGCGCATATGGGCGCTACGGGGAGCAGTACTTC. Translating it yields CASSAYGRYGEQYF.

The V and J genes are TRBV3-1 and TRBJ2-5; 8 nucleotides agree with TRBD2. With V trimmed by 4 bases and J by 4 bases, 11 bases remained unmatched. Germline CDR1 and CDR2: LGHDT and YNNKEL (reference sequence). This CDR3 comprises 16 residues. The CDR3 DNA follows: TGTGCCAGCAGCCCCGAGTCGGGGGGGATACGAGAGACCCAGTACTTC. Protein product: CASSPESGGIRETQYF.

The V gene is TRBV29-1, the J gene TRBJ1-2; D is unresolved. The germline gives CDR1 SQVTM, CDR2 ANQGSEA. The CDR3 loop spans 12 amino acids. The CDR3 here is CSADPLNYGYTF. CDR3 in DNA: TGCAGTGCCGATCCCCTAAACTATGGCTACACCTTC.

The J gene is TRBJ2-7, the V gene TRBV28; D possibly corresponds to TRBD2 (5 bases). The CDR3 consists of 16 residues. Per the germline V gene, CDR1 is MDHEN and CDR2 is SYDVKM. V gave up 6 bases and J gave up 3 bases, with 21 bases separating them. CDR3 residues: CASSPHAGGPHYEQYF. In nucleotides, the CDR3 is TGTGCCAGCAGCCCCCATGCAGGAGGCCCCCACTACGAGCAGTACTTC.

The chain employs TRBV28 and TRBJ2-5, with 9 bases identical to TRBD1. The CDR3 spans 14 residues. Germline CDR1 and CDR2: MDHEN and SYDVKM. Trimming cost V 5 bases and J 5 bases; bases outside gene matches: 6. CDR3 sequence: CASSGQGRRETQYF. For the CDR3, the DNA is TGTGCCAGCAGTGGACAGGGGAGACGGGAGACCCAGTACTTC.

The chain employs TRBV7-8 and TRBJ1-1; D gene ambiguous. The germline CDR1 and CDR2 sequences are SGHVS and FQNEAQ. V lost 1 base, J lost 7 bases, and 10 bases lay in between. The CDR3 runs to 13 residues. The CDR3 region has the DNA TGTGCCAGCAGCTTAGGGCGGCTTAATGAAGCTTTCTTT. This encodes CASSLGRLNEAFF.

As DNA, the CDR3 is TGTGCCATCGGTAGGAGGACAGGGGACAGACGATCCTACGAGCAGTACTTC. Translating gives CAIGRRTGDRRSYEQYF. The chain recombines TRBV10-3 with TRBJ2-7; 9 bases map to TRBD1. The CDR3 is made up of 17 amino acids. Per the germline V gene, CDR1 is ENHRY and CDR2 is SYGVKD. Trimming removed 8 bases from V and 1 base from J; junction bases left unmatched: 15.

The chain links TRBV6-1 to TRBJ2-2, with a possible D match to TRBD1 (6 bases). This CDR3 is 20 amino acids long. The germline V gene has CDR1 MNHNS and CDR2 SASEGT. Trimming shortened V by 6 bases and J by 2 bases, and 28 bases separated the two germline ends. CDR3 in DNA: TGTGCCAGCAGGCCCGTTGGACAGACGGTCACAGTCAAAAACACCGGGGAGCTGTTTTTT. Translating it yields CASRPVGQTVTVKNTGELFF.

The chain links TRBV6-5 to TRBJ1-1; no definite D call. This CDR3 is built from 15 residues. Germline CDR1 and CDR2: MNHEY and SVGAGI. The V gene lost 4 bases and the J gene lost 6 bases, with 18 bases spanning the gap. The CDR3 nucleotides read TGTGCCAGCAGTTGGGGTCGGTCAGATGGGCCTGAAGCTTTCTTT. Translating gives CASSWGRSDGPEAFF.

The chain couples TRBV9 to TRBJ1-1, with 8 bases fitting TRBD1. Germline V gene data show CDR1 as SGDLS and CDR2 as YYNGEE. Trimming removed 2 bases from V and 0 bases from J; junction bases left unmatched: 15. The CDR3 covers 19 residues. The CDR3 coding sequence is TGTGCCAGCAGCGTTTTTCTACCGGGACAGGCCCAACTGAACACTGAAGCTTTCTTT. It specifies CASSVFLPGQAQLNTEAFF.

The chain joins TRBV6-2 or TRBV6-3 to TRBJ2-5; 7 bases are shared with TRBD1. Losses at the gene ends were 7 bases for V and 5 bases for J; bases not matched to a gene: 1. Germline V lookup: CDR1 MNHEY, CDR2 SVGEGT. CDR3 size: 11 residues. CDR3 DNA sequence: TGTGCCAGCAACAGGGGCGAGACCCAGTACTTC. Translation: CASNRGETQYF.

The CDR3 DNA follows: TGCAGTGTCCCCATGGGCAGGGATTCCTACAATGAGCAGTTCTTC. Translated: CSVPMGRDSYNEQFF. This chain uses TRBV20-1 with TRBJ2-1; D may be TRBD1 (5 bases). Germline V gene sequence: CDR1 DFQATT, CDR2 SNEGSKA (reference sequence). The CDR3 length is 15 residues. V lost 7 bases to trimming and J lost 1 base, with 17 bases between them.

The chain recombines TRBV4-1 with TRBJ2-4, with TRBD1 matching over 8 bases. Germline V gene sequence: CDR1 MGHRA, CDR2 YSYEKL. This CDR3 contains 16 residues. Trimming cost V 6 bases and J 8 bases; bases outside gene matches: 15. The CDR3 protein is CASRPTQGAASYIQYF. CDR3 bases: TGCGCCAGCAGACCAACCCAGGGGGCAGCGAGTTACATTCAGTACTTC.

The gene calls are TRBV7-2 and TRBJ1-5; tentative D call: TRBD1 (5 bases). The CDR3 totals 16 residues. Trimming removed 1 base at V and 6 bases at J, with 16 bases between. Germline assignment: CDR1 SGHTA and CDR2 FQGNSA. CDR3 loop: CASSLDPRGSGQPQHF. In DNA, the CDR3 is TGTGCCAGCAGCTTAGATCCAAGGGGATCGGGTCAGCCCCAGCATTTT.

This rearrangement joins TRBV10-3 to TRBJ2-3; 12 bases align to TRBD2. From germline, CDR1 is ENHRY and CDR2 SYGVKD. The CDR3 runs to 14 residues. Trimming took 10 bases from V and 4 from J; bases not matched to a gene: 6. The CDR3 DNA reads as TGTGCCAGCGCGACTAGCGGGGGCCCAGATACGCAGTATTTT. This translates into CASATSGGPDTQYF.

The CDR3 is CSAPRQEISLRAFF. The CDR3 nucleotides are TGCAGTGCTCCCCGACAGGAGATAAGCCTTCGGGCTTTCTTT. V and J are TRBV20-1 and TRBJ1-1; a weak D match, TRBD1 (6 bases). CDR3 length: 14 amino acids. V lost 5 bases and J 11 bases, leaving 24 bases between the germline ends. CDR1 is DFQATT, CDR2 SNEGSKA, per germline (reference sequence).

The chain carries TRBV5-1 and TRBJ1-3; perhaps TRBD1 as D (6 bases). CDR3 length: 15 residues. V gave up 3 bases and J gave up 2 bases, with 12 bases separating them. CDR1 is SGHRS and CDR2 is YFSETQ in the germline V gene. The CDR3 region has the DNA TGCGCCAGCAGCTCCTCGGGGGCCCCTGGAAACACCATATATTTT. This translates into CASSSSGAPGNTIYF.

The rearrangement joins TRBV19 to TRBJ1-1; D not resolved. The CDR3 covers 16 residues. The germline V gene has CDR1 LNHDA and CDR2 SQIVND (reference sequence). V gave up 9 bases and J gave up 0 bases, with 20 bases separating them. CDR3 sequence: CASKRNLQVLNTEAFF. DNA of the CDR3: TGTGCCAGCAAAAGGAACCTTCAGGTCCTGAACACTGAAGCTTTCTTT.

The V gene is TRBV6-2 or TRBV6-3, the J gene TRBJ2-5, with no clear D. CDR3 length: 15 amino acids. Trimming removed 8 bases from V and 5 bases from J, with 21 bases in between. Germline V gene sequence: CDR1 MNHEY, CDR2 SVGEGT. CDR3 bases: TGTGCCAGCGGCTGGTGGAGTAGGGATGTGGAGACCCAGTACTTC. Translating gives CASGWWSRDVETQYF.

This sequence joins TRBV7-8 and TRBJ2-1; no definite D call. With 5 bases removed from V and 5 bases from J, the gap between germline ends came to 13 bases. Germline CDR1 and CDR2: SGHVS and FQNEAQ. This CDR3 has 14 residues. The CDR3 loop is CASSLGPGNNEQFF. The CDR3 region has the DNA TGTGCCAGCAGCCTGGGCCCTGGGAACAATGAGCAGTTCTTC.

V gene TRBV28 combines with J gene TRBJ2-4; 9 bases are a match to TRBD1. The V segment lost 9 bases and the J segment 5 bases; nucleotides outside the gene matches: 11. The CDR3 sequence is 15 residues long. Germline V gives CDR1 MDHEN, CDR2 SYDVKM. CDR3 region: CASDTPGTGQNIQYF. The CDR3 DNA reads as TGTGCCAGTGATACCCCTGGGACAGGGCAAAACATTCAGTACTTC.

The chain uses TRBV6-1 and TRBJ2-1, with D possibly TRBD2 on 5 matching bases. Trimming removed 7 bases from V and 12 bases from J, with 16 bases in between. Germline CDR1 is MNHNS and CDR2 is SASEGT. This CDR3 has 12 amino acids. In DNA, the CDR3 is TGTGCCAGCAATTCGGGGATCGGGTCGCAGTTCTTC. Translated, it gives CASNSGIGSQFF.